These T cell receptor beta chains were read from a single sample in a study of metastatic and nonmetastatic thyroid tumors. TCRdb reassembled clones from the PCR reads with MiXCR. This table holds just over 15,000 clones, roughly 34% found once. Sequencing input: tumor tissue. The source is a male donor with papillary thyroid cancer or a benign thyroid nodule (not recorded which). Some clones in this sample may be carry-over from other donors' samples. CDR3s include the opening cysteine and the closing phenylalanine or tryptophan. The D gene is left open where the match is weak. Clone size is stated in some rows and not others, as once, few, many or a class when expanded.

TRBJ1-1	TRBV27	-	many	CASRREPTEAFF	TGTGCCAGCAGACGGGAACCCACTGAAGCTTTCTTT
TRBJ1-2	TRBV7-8	-	-	CASSLSSAAGYTF	TGTGCCAGCAGCTTATCAAGCGCCGCGGGCTACACCTTC
TRBJ1-1	TRBV6-1	TRBD1	few	CASSLQGDTEAFF	TGTGCCAGCAGCCTACAGGGGGACACTGAAGCTTTCTTT
TRBJ1-5	TRBV19	TRBD1	many	CASSKGTVSNQPQHF	TGTGCCAGTAGCAAGGGGACAGTGAGCAATCAGCCCCAGCATTTT
TRBJ1-1	TRBV6-2/TRBV6-3	-	few	CASSYPELNTEAFF	TGTGCCAGCAGTTACCCAGAATTGAACACTGAAGCTTTCTTT
TRBJ1-1	TRBV27	TRBD1	few	CASSGTEYTEAFF	TGTGCCAGCAGTGGGACAGAGTACACTGAAGCTTTCTTT
TRBJ2-5	TRBV24-1	-	-	CATSDRIIGQETQYF	TGTGCCACGAGTGATCGAATTATCGGCCAAGAGACCCAGTACTTC
TRBJ1-6	TRBV20-1	-	-	CSARPGGSSYNSPLHF	TGCAGTGCTAGACCGGGGGGGAGCTCCTATAATTCACCCCTCCACTTT
TRBJ2-1	TRBV4-1	TRBD1	-	CASSQDYGTGGNDQFF	TGCGCCAGCAGCCAAGATTACGGGACAGGGGGCAATGATCAGTTCTTC
TRBJ2-2	TRBV15	TRBD2	-	CATSRGAGGPGELFF	TGTGCCACCAGCAGAGGAGCGGGAGGGCCCGGGGAGCTGTTTTTT
TRBJ2-7	TRBV2	-	many	CASFFRCEQYF	TGTGCCAGTTTTTTTCGTTGCGAGCAGTACTTC
TRBJ2-1	TRBV4-1	-	-	CASSHRLDSSDEQFF	TGCGCCAGCAGCCACCGACTAGATTCATCAGATGAGCAGTTCTTC
TRBJ1-6	TRBV30	-	medium-sized	CARGGLGQHNSPLHF	TGTGCAAGAGGTGGGCTCGGACAACATAATTCACCCCTCCACTTT
TRBJ2-1	TRBV2	-	few	CASPLGTPKEDEQFF	TGTGCCAGCCCACTGGGGACCCCAAAAGAGGATGAGCAGTTCTTC
TRBJ2-7	TRBV20-1	TRBD2	-	CSGRGGRDYEQYF	TGCAGTGGTCGTGGCGGGAGAGATTACGAGCAGTACTTC
TRBJ2-7	TRBV20-1	-	many	CSASDYEQYF	TGCAGTGCTAGCGACTACGAGCAGTACTTC
TRBJ2-7	TRBV20-1	-	-	CSASNPIKRSYEQYF	TGCAGTGCTAGCAATCCCATTAAGCGGTCCTACGAGCAGTACTTC
TRBJ2-7	TRBV5-1	-	-	CASSSEAGYEQYF	TGCGCCAGCAGTTCCGAGGCTGGGTACGAGCAGTACTTC
TRBJ1-1	TRBV20-1	-	-	CSAQVRGIEAFF	TGCAGTGCTCAAGTTAGGGGAATTGAAGCTTTCTTT
TRBJ2-7	TRBV27	TRBD1	few	CASRDRDRGQYF	TGTGCCAGCAGGGACAGGGACAGGGGGCAGTACTTC
TRBJ2-3	TRBV24-1	-	many	CATSGGDTQYF	TGTGCCACCAGTGGGGGAGATACGCAGTATTTT
TRBJ2-6	TRBV11-2	-	-	CASIRDGGRRPSGANVLTF	TGTGCCAGCATCCGAGATGGGGGGCGCAGACCCTCTGGGGCCAACGTCCTAACTTTC
TRBJ2-3	TRBV9	TRBD1	many	CASSAEGAATSTDTQYF	TGTGCCAGCAGCGCCGAGGGGGCGGCGACTAGCACAGATACGCAGTATTTT
TRBJ2-3	TRBV5-1	-	many	CASSLGWILTDTQYF	TGCGCCAGCAGCTTGGGGTGGATTCTCACAGATACGCAGTATTTT
TRBJ1-1	TRBV19	-	-	CASILHSNTEAFF	TGTGCCAGTATCCTTCACAGTAACACTGAAGCTTTCTTT
TRBJ2-7	TRBV6-1	-	-	CASSEKDDEQYF	TGTGCCAGCAGTGAAAAGGACGACGAGCAGTACTTC
TRBJ2-2	TRBV20-1	-	-	CSARVEGSWLQNTGELFF	TGCAGTGCTAGAGTCGAAGGCTCATGGCTACAGAACACCGGGGAGCTGTTTTTT
TRBJ2-2	TRBV12-3/TRBV12-4	-	few	CAGSFRGGEPFF	TGTGCCGGCAGTTTCCGGGGCGGGGAGCCGTTTTTT
TRBJ1-2	TRBV20-1	TRBD1	many	CTTGAPGYTF	TGCACCACAGGGGCTCCTGGCTACACCTTC
TRBJ2-1	TRBV20-1	TRBD2	-	CSAKGTSASSYNEQFF	TGCAGTGCTAAGGGCACTAGCGCCAGCTCCTACAATGAGCAGTTCTTC
TRBJ2-7	TRBV11-3	TRBD2	medium-sized	CASSLGGTSGRAYEQYF	TGTGCCAGCAGCTTAGGGGGGACTAGCGGGAGGGCCTACGAGCAGTACTTC
TRBJ2-6	TRBV2	-	-	CASSTTGNTVTGANVLTF	TGTGCCAGCAGCACAACCGGGAATACAGTGACTGGGGCAAACGTCCTGACTTTC
TRBJ2-7	TRBV4-2	TRBD2	medium-sized	CASSFAGTKDHEQYF	TGTGCCAGCAGTTTTGCCGGGACTAAGGACCACGAGCAGTACTTC
TRBJ2-3	TRBV20-1	-	once	CSVYGPGRGDTQYF	TGCAGTGTTTACGGCCCCGGACGGGGAGATACGCAGTATTTT
TRBJ1-2	TRBV6-1	-	-	CASSELQGTVANYGYTF	TGTGCCAGCAGTGAATTGCAAGGGACGGTAGCTAACTATGGCTACACCTTC
TRBJ1-1	TRBV15	-	-	CATSRGGRVWTEAFF	TGTGCCACCAGCAGAGGGGGCAGGGTTTGGACTGAAGCTTTCTTT